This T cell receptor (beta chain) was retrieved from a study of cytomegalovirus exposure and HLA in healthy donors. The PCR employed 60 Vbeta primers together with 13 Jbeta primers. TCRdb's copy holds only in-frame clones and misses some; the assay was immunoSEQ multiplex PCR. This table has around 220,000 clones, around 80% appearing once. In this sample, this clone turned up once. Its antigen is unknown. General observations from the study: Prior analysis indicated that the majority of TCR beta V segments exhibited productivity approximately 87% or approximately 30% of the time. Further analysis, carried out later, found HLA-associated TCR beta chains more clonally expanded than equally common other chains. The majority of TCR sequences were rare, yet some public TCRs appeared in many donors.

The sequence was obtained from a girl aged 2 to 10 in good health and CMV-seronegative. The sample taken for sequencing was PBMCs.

The chain's CDR3 is CASSPIQGYNEQFF. CDR3 sequence (DNA): TGTGCCAGCAGCCCGATTCAGGGCTACAATGAGCAGTTCTTC. This chain uses TRBV5-6 with TRBJ2-1; tentative D call: TRBD1 (5 bases). The CDR3 loop spans 14 amino acids. Trimming took off 4 bases at V and 3 bases at J, with 11 bases between the two ends. In germline, CDR1 is SGHDT, CDR2 YYEEEE.